This T cell receptor (beta chain) was identified during a study of CD8+ T cells in alopecia areata. Treatment indicated: oral pan-JAK inhibitor, 5-10 mg twice daily. After isolation, RNA underwent reverse transcription to generate cDNA as the sequencing template. Some clones are missing from TCRdb's copy, which holds only in-frame ones; the method was immunoSEQ multiplex PCR. The table lists about 200,000 clones, 50% to 70% of them singletons. Findings and limits, study-wide: There were many expanded lesional clones persisting in scalp and blood during tofacitinib.

About this clone itself: The target antigen is unknown.

This TCR came from a human donor with alopecia areata. The material sequenced was CD4+ T cells sorted from blood, taken at week 4, from a patient treated with tofacitinib.

The CDR3 loop reads CASSSTGTTGTHKQFF. CDR3 in DNA: TGTGCCAGCAGCTCAACAGGTACAACAGGTACCCATAAGCAGTTCTTC. This chain uses TRBV7-3 with TRBJ2-1; tentatively, D is TRBD1 (5 bases). V was trimmed by 4 bases and J by 11 bases, leaving 24 bases between them. This CDR3 comprises 16 residues. Looked up from germline, CDR1 is SGHTA and CDR2 is FQGTGA.